This entry describes one T cell receptor beta chain. What it binds is not known. With 60 Vbeta and 13 Jbeta primers, the PCR was carried out. Data came from immunoSEQ multiplex PCR; TCRdb stores just in-frame clones and leaves some out. The sample records some 160,000 clones, around 82% being singletons. The CDR3 loop spans 17 amino acids. In germline, CDR1 is PRHDT, CDR2 FYEKMQ (reference sequence). V gave up 3 bases and J gave up 6 bases, with 24 bases separating them. This sample stems from a study of cytomegalovirus exposure and HLA in healthy donors. Study outcomes and limitations: In a later analysis, compared with equally common non-associated chains, HLA-associated beta chains were more expanded. A later analysis linked a missense DCLRE1C variant to TCR beta V- and J-gene trimming. Rare TCR sequences predominated, though certain public TCRs were found in many donors. What TCR beta sequences reportedly achieved was accurate prediction of HLA-A and HLA-B alleles in most subjects.

V usage is TRBV13 and J usage is TRBJ2-7; D possibly corresponds to TRBD1 (7 bases). Sequences were obtained from PBMCs. The TCR originated in a man aged 40-55 years in good health and CMV-seronegative. This CDR3 is CASSFNRGAQGRFEQYF. The CDR3 DNA is TGTGCCAGCAGCTTCAATCGAGGGGCACAGGGGAGGTTCGAGCAGTACTTC. Supplemented by reference TRBV13 and TRBJ2-7, the full variable domain reads AAGVIQSPRHLIKEKRETATLKCYPIPRHDTVYWYQQGPGQDPQFLISFYEKMQSDKGSIPDRFSAQQFSDYHSELNMSSLELGDSALYFCASSFNRGAQGRFEQYFGPGTRLTVT.